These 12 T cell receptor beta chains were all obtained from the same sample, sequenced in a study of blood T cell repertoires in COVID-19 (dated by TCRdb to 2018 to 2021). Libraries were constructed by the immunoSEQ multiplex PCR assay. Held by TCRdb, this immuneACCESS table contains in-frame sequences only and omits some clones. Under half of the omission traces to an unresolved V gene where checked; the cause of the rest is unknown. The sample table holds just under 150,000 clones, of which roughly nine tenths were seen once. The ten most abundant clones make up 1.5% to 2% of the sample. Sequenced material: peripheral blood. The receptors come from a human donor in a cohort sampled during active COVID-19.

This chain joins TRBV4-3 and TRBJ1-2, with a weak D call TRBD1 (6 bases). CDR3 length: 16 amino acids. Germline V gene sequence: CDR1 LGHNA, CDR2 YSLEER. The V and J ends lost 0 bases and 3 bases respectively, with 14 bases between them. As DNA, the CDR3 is TGCGCCAGCAGCCAAGATACAGGGCGGTTCGACTATGGCTACACCTTC. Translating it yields CASSQDTGRFDYGYTF.

The CDR3 loop reads CASRLLQGGETQYF. The CDR3 DNA reads as TGTGCCAGCAGGCTGCTACAGGGAGGGGAGACCCAGTACTTC. The chain uses TRBV6-5 and TRBJ2-5; D perhaps matches TRBD2 (7 bases). Germline lookup yields CDR1 MNHEY and CDR2 SVGAGI. There are 14 residues in the CDR3. Trimming took 6 bases from V and 5 from J, leaving 16 bases between them.

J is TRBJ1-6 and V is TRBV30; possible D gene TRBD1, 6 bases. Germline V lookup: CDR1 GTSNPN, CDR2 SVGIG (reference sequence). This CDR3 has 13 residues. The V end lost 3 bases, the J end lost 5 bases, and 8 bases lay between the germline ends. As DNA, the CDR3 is TGTGCCTGGAGCCAGGGGCATAATTCACCCCTCCACTTT. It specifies CAWSQGHNSPLHF.

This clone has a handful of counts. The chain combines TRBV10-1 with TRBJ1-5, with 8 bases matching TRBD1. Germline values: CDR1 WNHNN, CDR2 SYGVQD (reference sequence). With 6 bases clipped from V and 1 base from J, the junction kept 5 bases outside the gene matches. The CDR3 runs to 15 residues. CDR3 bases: TGCGCCAGCAGGGACAGGGAGGGGAGCAATCAGCCCCAGCATTTT. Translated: CASRDREGSNQPQHF.

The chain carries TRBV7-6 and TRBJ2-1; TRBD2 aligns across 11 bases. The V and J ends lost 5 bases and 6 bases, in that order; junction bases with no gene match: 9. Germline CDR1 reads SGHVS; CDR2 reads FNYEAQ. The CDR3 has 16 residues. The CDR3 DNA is TGTGCCAGCAGCACCCTAGCGGGGGGCACCCCCAATGAGCAGTTCTTC. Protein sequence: CASSTLAGGTPNEQFF. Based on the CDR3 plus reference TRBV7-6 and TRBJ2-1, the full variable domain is GAGVSQSPRYKVTKRGQDVALRCDPISGHVSLYWYRQALGQGPEFLTYFNYEAQQDKSGLPNDRFSAERPEGSISTLTIQRTEQRDSAMYRCASSTLAGGTPNEQFFGPGTRLTVL.

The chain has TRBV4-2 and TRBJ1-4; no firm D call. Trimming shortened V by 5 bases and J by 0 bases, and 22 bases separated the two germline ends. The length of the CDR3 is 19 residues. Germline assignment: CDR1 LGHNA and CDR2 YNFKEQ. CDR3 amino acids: CASSEGSPDSFATNEKLFF. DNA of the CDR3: TGTGCCAGCAGCGAAGGTAGTCCCGACTCATTTGCAACTAATGAAAAACTGTTTTTT.

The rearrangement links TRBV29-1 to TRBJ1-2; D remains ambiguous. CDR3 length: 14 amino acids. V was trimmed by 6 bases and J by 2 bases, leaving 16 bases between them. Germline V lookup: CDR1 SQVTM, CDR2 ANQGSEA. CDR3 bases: TGCAGCGTGGAAATAGGAGAGACCAACTATGGCTACACCTTC. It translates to CSVEIGETNYGYTF.

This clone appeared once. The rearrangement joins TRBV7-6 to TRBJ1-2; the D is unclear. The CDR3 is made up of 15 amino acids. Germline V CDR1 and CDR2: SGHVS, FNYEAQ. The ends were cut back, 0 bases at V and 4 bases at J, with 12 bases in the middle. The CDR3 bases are TGTGCCAGCAGCTTAGCGCCGGGGTTGGGCTATGGCTACACCTTC. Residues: CASSLAPGLGYGYTF.

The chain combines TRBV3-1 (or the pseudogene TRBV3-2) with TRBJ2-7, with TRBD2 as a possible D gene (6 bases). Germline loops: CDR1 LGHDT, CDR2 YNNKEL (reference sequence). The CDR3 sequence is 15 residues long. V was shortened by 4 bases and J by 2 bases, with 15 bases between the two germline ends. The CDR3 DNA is TGTGCCAGCAGCCCCTTCGCGGGGACCGCCTACGAGCAGTACTTC. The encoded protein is CASSPFAGTAYEQYF.

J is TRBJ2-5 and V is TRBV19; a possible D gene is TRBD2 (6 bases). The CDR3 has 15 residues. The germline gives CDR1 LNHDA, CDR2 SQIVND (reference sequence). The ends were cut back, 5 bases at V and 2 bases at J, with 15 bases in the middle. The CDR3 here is CASSARTGTQETQYF. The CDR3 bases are TGTGCCAGTAGTGCTCGTACCGGGACTCAAGAGACCCAGTACTTC.

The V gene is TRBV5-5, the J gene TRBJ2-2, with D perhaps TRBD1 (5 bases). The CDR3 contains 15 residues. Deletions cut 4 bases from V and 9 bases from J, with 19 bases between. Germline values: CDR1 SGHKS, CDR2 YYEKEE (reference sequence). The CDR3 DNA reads TGTGCCAGCAGCCAATCGGTATACCAGGGCCGGGAGCTGTTTTTT. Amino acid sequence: CASSQSVYQGRELFF. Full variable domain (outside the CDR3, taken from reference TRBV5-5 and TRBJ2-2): DAGVTQSPTHLIKTRGQQVTLRCSPISGHKSVSWYQQVLGQGPQFIFQYYEKEERGRGNFPDRFSARQFPNYSSELNVNALLLGDSALYLCASSQSVYQGRELFFGEGSRLTVL.

The CDR3, as DNA: TGTGCCAGCAGACTAGCGGGGGGGCCGCACGGGGAGCTGTTTTTT. Protein product: CASRLAGGPHGELFF. V usage is TRBV2 and J usage is TRBJ2-2; TRBD2 agrees at 13 bases. In germline, CDR1 is SNHLY, CDR2 FYNNEI. J gave up 7 bases and V 6 bases, and 5 bases lay outside the gene matches. The CDR3 loop spans 15 amino acids.